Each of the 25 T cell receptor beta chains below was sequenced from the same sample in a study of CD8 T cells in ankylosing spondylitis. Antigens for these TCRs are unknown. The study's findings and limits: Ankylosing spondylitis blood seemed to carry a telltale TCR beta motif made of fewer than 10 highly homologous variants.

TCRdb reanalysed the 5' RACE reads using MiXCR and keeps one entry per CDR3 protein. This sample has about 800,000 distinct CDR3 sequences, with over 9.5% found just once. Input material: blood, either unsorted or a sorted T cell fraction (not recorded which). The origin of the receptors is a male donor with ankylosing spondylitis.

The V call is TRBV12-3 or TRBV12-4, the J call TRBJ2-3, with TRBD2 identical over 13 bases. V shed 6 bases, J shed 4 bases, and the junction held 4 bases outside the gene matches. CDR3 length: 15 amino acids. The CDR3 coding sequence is TGTGCCAGCAGGGGGACTAGCGGGGTGGCAGATACGCAGTATTTT. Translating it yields CASRGTSGVADTQYF.

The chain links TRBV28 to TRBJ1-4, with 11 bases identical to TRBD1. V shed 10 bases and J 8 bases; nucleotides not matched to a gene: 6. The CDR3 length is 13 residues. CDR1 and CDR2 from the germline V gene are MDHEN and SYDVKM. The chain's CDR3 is CATWDRGKEKLFF. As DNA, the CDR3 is TGTGCCACCTGGGACAGGGGGAAGGAAAAACTGTTTTTT.

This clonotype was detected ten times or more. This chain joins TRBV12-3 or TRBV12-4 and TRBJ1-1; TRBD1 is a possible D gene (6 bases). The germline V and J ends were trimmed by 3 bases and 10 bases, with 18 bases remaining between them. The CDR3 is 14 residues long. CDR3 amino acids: CASSFLRGRSRAFF. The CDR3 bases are TGTGCCAGCAGTTTCTTGAGGGGGAGGAGTCGAGCTTTCTTT.

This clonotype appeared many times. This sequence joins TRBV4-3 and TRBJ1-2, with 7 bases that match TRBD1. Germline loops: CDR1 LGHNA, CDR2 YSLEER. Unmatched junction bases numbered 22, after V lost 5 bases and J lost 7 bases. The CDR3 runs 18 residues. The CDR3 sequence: CASSSRLLNGQDGGGYTF. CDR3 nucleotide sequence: TGCGCCAGCAGCTCCCGACTTCTTAATGGACAGGACGGGGGTGGCTACACCTTC.

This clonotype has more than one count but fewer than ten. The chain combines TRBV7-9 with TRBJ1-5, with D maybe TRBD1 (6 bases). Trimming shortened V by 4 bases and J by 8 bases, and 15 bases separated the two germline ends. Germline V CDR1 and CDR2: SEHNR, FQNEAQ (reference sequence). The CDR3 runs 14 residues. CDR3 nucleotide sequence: TGTGCCAGCAGCTCTAGTGGAGGGGGAAAGCCCCAGCATTTT. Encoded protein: CASSSSGGGKPQHF.

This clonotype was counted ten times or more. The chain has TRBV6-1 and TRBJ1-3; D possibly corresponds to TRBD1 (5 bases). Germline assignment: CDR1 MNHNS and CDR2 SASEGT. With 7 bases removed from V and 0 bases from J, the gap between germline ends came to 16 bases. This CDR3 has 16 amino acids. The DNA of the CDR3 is TGTGCCAGCACCGCGGGACGAGGGCTCTCTGGAAACACCATATATTTT. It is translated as CASTAGRGLSGNTIYF.

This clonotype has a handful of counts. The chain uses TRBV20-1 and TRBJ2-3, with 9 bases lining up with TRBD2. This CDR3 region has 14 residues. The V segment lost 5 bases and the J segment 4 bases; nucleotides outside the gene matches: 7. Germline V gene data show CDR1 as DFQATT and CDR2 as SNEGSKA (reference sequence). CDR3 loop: CSAGGGAIADTQYF. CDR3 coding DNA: TGCAGTGCTGGCGGGGGGGCGATCGCAGATACGCAGTATTTT.

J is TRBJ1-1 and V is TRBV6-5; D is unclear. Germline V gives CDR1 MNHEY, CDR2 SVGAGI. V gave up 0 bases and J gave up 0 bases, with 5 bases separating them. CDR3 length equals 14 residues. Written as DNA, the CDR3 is TGTGCCAGCAGTTACTCGCGTGTGAACACTGAAGCTTTCTTT. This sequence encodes CASSYSRVNTEAFF.

The CDR3 DNA reads as TGCGCCAGCAGCTCCTATAGGAGCGGCAGCGGGACAGATACGCAGTATTTT. The encoded protein is CASSSYRSGSGTDTQYF. J is TRBJ2-3 and V is TRBV5-1; D may be TRBD2 (6 bases). Germline CDR1 SGHRS, CDR2 YFSETQ. V shed 3 bases and J shed 3 bases, with 20 bases lying between them. The length of the CDR3 is 17 residues.

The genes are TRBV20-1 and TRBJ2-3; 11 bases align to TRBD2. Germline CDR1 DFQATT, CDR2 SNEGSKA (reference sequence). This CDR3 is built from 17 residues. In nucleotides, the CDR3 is TGCAGCGGTACTAGCGGGAGAAGCGGAGGAAGCACAGATACGCAGTATTTT. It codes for CSGTSGRSGGSTDTQYF.

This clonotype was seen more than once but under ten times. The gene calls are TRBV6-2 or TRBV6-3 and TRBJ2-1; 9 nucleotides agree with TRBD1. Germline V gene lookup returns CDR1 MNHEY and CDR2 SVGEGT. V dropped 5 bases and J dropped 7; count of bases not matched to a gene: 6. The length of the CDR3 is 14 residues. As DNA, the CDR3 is TGTGCCAGCAGTGACAGGGGGGTTAGGAATGAGCAGTTCTTC. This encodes CASSDRGVRNEQFF.

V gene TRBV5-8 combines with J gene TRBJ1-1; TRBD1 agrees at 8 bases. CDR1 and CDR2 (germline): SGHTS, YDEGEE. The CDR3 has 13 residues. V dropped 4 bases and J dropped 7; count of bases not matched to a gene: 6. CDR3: CASSLTGAYEAFF. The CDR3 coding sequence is TGTGCCAGCAGCCTGACAGGGGCCTATGAAGCTTTCTTT.

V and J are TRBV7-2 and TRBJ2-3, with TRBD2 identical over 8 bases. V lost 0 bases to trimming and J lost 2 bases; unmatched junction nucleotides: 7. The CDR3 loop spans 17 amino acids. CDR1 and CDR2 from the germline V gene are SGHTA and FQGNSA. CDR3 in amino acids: CASSLAREVPDTDTQYF. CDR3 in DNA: TGTGCCAGCAGCTTAGCGCGGGAGGTCCCTGACACAGATACGCAGTATTTT.

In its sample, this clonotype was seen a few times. This CDR3 is CASSLASGRMDTQYF. In DNA, the CDR3 is TGTGCCAGCAGCCTGGCTAGCGGGAGGATGGATACGCAGTATTTT. The gene calls are TRBV7-2 and TRBJ2-3; 11 bases line up with TRBD2. CDR1 and CDR2 from the germline V gene are SGHTA and FQGNSA. Germline trimming cut 5 bases from V and 6 bases from J; bases unmatched to any gene: 7. This CDR3 is 15 amino acids long.

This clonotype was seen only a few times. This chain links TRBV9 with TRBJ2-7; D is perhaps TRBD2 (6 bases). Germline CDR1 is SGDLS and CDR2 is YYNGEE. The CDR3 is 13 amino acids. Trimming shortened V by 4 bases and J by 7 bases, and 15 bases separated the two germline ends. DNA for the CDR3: TGTGCCAGCAGCCCCCGGCAGGCGGGGGAGCAGTACTTC. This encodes CASSPRQAGEQYF.

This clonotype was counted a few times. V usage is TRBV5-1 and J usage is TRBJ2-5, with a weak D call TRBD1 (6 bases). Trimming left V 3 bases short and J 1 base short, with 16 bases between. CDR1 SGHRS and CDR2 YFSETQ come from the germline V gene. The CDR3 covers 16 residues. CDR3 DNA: TGCGCCAGCAGCTCCGACCTCGAGGACAGCCAAGAGACCCAGTACTTC. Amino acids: CASSSDLEDSQETQYF.

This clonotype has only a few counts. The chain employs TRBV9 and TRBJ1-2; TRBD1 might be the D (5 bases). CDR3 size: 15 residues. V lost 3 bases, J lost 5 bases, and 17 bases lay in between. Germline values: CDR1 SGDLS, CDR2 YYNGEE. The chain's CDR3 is CASSGPGRPSYGYTF. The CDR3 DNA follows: TGTGCCAGCAGCGGCCCGGGACGGCCATCGTATGGCTACACCTTC.

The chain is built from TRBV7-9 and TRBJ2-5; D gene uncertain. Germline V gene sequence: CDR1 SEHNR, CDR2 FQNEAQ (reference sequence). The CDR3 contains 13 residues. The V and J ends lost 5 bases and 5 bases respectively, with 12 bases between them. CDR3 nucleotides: TGTGCCAGCAGCCCTCGCCGTAGTGAGACCCAGTACTTC. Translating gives CASSPRRSETQYF. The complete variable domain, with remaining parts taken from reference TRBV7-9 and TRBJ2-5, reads DTGVSQNPRHKITKRGQNVTFRCDPISEHNRLYWYRQTLGQGPEFLTYFQNEAQLEKSRLLSDRFSAERPKGSFSTLEIQRTEQGDSAMYLCASSPRRSETQYFGPGTRLLVL.

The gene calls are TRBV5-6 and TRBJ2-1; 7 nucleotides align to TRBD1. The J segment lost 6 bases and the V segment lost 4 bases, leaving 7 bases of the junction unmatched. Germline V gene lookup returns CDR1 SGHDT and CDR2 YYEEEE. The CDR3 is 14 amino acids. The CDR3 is CASSLGTVSNEQFF. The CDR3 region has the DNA TGTGCCAGCAGCCTCGGGACAGTCAGCAATGAGCAGTTCTTC.

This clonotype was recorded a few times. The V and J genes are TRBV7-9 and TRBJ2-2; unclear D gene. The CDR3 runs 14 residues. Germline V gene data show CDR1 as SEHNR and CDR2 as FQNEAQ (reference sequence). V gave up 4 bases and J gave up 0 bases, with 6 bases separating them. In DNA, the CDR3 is TGTGCCAGCAGCTATGGAACGAACACCGGGGAGCTGTTTTTT. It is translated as CASSYGTNTGELFF.

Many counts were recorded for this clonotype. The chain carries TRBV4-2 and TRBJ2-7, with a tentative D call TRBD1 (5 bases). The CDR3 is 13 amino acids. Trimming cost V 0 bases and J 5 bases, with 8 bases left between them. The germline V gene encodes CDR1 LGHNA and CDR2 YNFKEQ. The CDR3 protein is CASSQEQDNEQYF. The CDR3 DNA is TGTGCCAGCAGCCAAGAACAGGACAACGAGCAGTACTTC.

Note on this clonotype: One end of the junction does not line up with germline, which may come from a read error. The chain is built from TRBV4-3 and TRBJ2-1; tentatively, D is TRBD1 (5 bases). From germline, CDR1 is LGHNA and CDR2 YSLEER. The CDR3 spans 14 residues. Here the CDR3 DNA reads TGCGCCAGCAGCCAGGACATGTATTACACTGAGCAGTTCTTC. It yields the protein CASSQDMYYTEQFF.

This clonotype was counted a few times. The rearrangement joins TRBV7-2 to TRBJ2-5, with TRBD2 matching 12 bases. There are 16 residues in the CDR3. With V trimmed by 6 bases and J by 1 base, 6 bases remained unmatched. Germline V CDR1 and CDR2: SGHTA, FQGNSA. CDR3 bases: TGTGCCAGCAGTCAAACTAGCGGGGGGCCCCAAGAGACCCAGTACTTC. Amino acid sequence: CASSQTSGGPQETQYF.

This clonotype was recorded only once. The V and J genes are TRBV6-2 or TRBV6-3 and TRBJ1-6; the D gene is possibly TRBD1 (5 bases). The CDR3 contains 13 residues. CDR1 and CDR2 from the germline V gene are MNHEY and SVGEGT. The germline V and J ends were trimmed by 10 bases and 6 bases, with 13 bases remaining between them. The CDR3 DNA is TGTGCCACCCAGGGCCGTCGTAATTCACCCCTCCACTTT. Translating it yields CATQGRRNSPLHF.

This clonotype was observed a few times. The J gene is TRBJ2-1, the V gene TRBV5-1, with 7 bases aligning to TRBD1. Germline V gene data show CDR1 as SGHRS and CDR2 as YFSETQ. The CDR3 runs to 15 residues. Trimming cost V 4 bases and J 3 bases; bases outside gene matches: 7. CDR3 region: CASSPEGQNYNEQFF. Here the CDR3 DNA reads TGCGCCAGCAGCCCTGAGGGACAGAACTACAATGAGCAGTTCTTC.